The sequence of this T cell receptor beta chain was determined in a study of blood T cell repertoires in COVID-19. The repertoire was sequenced with immunoSEQ multiplex PCR; TCRdb's copy has only in-frame clones and lacks some. Of under 200,000 clones listed, about 81% are singletons. The V end was cut by 3 bases, the J end by 0 bases, with 8 bases between. CDR1 KGHSH and CDR2 LQKENI come from the germline V gene. The CDR3 contains 14 residues. Sequenced: peripheral blood. The receptor was derived from a woman aged 55-69 years with COVID-19, enrolled during active disease. The chain joins TRBV18 to TRBJ2-5, with D possibly being TRBD2 (6 bases). As DNA, the CDR3 is TGTGCCAGCTCACCCTGGGACTACCAAGAGACCCAGTACTTC. Amino acids: CASSPWDYQETQYF. The whole variable domain, filled in from reference TRBV18 and TRBJ2-5, reads NAGVMQNPRHLVRRRGQEARLRCSPMKGHSHVYWYRQLPEEGLKFMVYLQKENIIDESGMPKERFSAEFPKEGPSILRIQQVVRGDSAAYFCASSPWDYQETQYFGPGTRLLVL.